The clone carrying this T cell receptor (beta chain) was seen more than once but under ten times. Its target is unknown. The germline gives CDR1 SGDLS, CDR2 YYNGEE. The CDR3 has 16 amino acids. The V and J ends lost 0 bases and 5 bases respectively, with 18 bases between them. This sample is drawn from a study of response to subunit inactivated influenza vaccine. MiXCR, run by TCRdb on the RT-PCR reads, gives a single entry per CDR3 protein. The data hold fewer than 600,000 distinct CDR3 sequences, with approximately 7.3% observed a single time. Study results and caveats: The study's authors posited that every seasonal influenza vaccination enlists few new T cells.

The sequence was obtained from a man aged 45 to 70 who received an inactivated influenza vaccine. Sequencing used PBMCs from blood, obtained around 25 months after vaccination. This sequence joins TRBV9 and TRBJ2-7; D might be TRBD1 (5 bases). This CDR3 is CASSVGPGQGNHEQYF. The CDR3 nucleotides are TGTGCCAGCAGCGTAGGTCCGGGCCAGGGAAACCACGAGCAGTACTTC.